Following are 5 T cell receptor beta chains from one sample sequenced in a study of blood T cell repertoires in COVID-19. Assay: immunoSEQ multiplex PCR; the TCRdb copy retains only in-frame clones and omits some. The data show more than 250,000 clones, roughly 90% seen once. Sequencing used peripheral blood. The receptors come from a human donor in a cohort sampled during active COVID-19.

The V gene is TRBV18, the J gene TRBJ2-7; 7 bases are shared with TRBD1. CDR1 KGHSH and CDR2 LQKENI come from the germline V gene. This CDR3 has 14 amino acids. Trimming at V came to 2 bases and at J to 5 bases, leaving 6 bases not matched to a gene. In nucleotides, the CDR3 is TGTGCCAGCTCACCAGACAGGGAGAGCAACGAGCAGTACTTC. Translating it yields CASSPDRESNEQYF.

The chain carries TRBV15 and TRBJ1-5; D unclear. The CDR3 is 16 amino acids. Trimming cost V 1 base and J 6 bases, with 16 bases left between them. Germline loops: CDR1 LNHNV, CDR2 YYDKDF (reference sequence). The CDR3 DNA is TGTGCCACCAGCAGAGGAAGCCCGGCAGGCGCTCAGCCCCAGCATTTT. This codes for CATSRGSPAGAQPQHF.

The chain recombines TRBV11-2 with TRBJ2-3, with TRBD1 identical over 8 bases. V lost 5 bases to trimming and J lost 2 bases; unmatched junction nucleotides: 6. The CDR3 sequence is 15 residues long. Germline V gives CDR1 SGHAT, CDR2 FQNNGV. CDR3 loop: CASSTGTGNTDTQYF. DNA for the CDR3: TGTGCCAGCAGCACCGGGACAGGCAACACAGATACGCAGTATTTT.

V is TRBV7-9 and J is TRBJ2-7; 7 positions match TRBD2. Germline lookup yields CDR1 SEHNR and CDR2 FQNEAQ (reference sequence). Trimming at V came to 5 bases and at J to 5 bases, leaving 15 bases not matched to a gene. This CDR3 comprises 16 residues. CDR3 amino acids: CASSLPPGGSGHEQYF. The CDR3 coding sequence is TGTGCCAGCAGCCTACCCCCCGGCGGGAGTGGCCACGAGCAGTACTTC.

The CDR3 protein is CASSGRSNQPQHF. The CDR3 coding sequence is TGTGCCAGCAGCGGCAGGAGCAATCAGCCCCAGCATTTT. This chain links TRBV9 with TRBJ1-5; unclear D gene. The CDR3 spans 13 residues. V was shortened by 3 bases and J by 1 base, with 5 bases between the two germline ends. CDR1 and CDR2 from the germline V gene are SGDLS and YYNGEE. The variable domain in full, completed from reference TRBV9 and TRBJ1-5, reads DSGVTQTPKHLITATGQRVTLRCSPRSGDLSVYWYQQSLDQGLQFLIQYYNGEERAKGNILERFSAQQFPDLHSELNLSSLELGDSALYFCASSGRSNQPQHFGDGTRLSIL.